This T cell receptor (beta chain) was sequenced during a study of T cell changes during pregnancy in multiple sclerosis. CDR3 length: 12 amino acids. Germline V CDR1 and CDR2: GTSNPN, SVGIG (reference sequence). Germline trimming cut 2 bases from V and 8 bases from J; bases unmatched to any gene: 5. Libraries were prepared by immunoSEQ multiplex PCR; TCRdb keeps only in-frame clonotypes and omits some of them. The sample shows under 65,000 clones, nearly 95% of them seen only once. Only a few counts were recorded for this clone. The V and J genes are TRBV30 and TRBJ1-2; TRBD1 agrees at 7 bases. Material: CD4+ T cells from peripheral blood mononuclear cells, obtained after pregnancy. The receptor's source is a female donor in good health, enrolled as a control in a pregnancy study. CDR3 bases: TGTGCCTGGAGTCCAGGGGGTTGGGGCTACACCTTC. Protein: CAWSPGGWGYTF.